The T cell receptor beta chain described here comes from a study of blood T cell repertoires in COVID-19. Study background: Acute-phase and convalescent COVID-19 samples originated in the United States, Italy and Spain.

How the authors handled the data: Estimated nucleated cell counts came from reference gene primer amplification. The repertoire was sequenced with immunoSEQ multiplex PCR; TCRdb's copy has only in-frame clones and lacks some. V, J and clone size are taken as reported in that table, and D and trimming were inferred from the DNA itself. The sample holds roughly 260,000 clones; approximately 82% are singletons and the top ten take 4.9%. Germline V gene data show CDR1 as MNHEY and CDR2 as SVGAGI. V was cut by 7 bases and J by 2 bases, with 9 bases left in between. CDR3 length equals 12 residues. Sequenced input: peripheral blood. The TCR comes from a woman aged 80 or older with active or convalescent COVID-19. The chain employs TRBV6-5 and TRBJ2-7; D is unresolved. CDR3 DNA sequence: TGTGCCAGCACTAGACTTACCTACGAGCAGTACTTC. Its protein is CASTRLTYEQYF.